This T cell receptor beta chain was found in a study of blood T cell repertoires in COVID-19. Overall study: Sites in the United States, Italy and Spain provided acute and convalescent COVID-19 samples. The analysed material was cDNA or gDNA that came from T cells, B-cell-depleted T cells, or PBMCs.

This CDR3 region has 17 residues. CDR1 is SGHDT and CDR2 is YYEEEE in the germline V gene. With 3 bases removed from V and 3 bases from J, the gap between germline ends came to 22 bases. In the original processing: Estimation of nucleated cell counts relied on the amplification of reference gene primers. Generated by immunoSEQ multiplex PCR, the TCRdb table keeps only in-frame clones and is missing some. D and trimming come from the DNA, and the V and J calls and clone size come from that table. The sample consists of 29,000 or so clones, approximately 86% of them appearing once. The chain employs TRBV5-6 and TRBJ2-7; TRBD1 is a possible D gene (5 bases). The specimen was peripheral blood. This TCR was sampled from a human donor in a cohort sampled during active COVID-19. The donor label of this sample is uncertain. The DNA of the CDR3 is TGTGCCAGCAGCTCCTATACACGAGACAGAACTTACTACGAGCAGTACTTC. Translation: CASSSYTRDRTYYEQYF.